This entry lists 7 T cell receptor beta chains sequenced from one sample in a study of a mutant IDH1 vaccine in newly diagnosed glioma. These receptors have no known antigen. TCRdb keeps only in-frame clones here, not all; method: immunoSEQ multiplex PCR. Here the sample spans 69,000 or so clones, around nine tenths being singletons. Time point described: week 35, safety follow-up. With topical imiquimod, each dose of the vaccine consisted of 300 ug of mutant IDH1 20-mer peptide. Sample: PBMCs, taken from a glioma patient whose treatment included an IDH1 peptide vaccine. The receptors were sampled from a man aged 25 to 45 with glioma.

This clone was detected only a few times. The V and J genes are TRBV7-9 and TRBJ1-1; D is unclear. This CDR3 is 12 amino acids long. CDR1 is SEHNR and CDR2 is FQNEAQ in the germline V gene (reference sequence). V was trimmed by 6 bases and J by 12 bases, leaving 17 bases between them. The CDR3 spells CASRKGPGRTFF. The CDR3 DNA reads TGTGCCAGCAGGAAAGGCCCCGGCAGAACTTTCTTT.

This chain joins TRBV7-9 and TRBJ2-5, with no clear D. The length of the CDR3 is 15 residues. Trimming left V 1 base short and J 1 base short, with 10 bases between. The germline gives CDR1 SEHNR, CDR2 FQNEAQ (reference sequence). CDR3 residues: CASSLDTYPQETQYF. Here the CDR3 DNA reads TGTGCCAGCAGCTTAGATACCTACCCCCAAGAGACCCAGTACTTC.

The chain has TRBV5-1 and TRBJ1-1; 9 positions agree with TRBD1. Germline V gene sequence: CDR1 SGHRS, CDR2 YFSETQ. The V and J ends lost 7 bases and 3 bases, in that order; junction bases with no gene match: 13. The CDR3 has 16 amino acids. The CDR3 DNA reads TGCGCCAGCCGGAAAATGGGACAGGGCTATGACACTGAAGCTTTCTTT. It translates to CASRKMGQGYDTEAFF.

The rearrangement joins TRBV6-5 to TRBJ2-7; 9 bases align to TRBD1. CDR1 and CDR2 from the germline V gene are MNHEY and SVGAGI. The length of the CDR3 is 14 residues. V lost 5 bases, J lost 4 bases, and 6 bases stayed unmatched. CDR3 region: CASSEGTGLYEQYF. DNA for the CDR3: TGTGCCAGCAGTGAAGGGACAGGGCTGTACGAGCAGTACTTC.

The V and J genes are TRBV2 and TRBJ1-5, with a weak D call TRBD1 (5 bases). V gave up 6 bases and J gave up 1 base, with 10 bases separating them. The germline V gene encodes CDR1 SNHLY and CDR2 FYNNEI. CDR3 length equals 14 residues. The CDR3 DNA reads TGTGCCAGCAGACCGGGACTGAGCAATCAGCCCCAGCATTTT. Protein product: CASRPGLSNQPQHF.

V usage is TRBV11-3 and J usage is TRBJ2-3; TRBD2 matches 7 bases. Germline V gives CDR1 SGHNT, CDR2 YENEEA. The CDR3 has 13 residues. The trim removed 6 bases at V and 7 bases at J, leaving 7 bases unmatched. The CDR3 sequence is CASSLTSDYTQYF. CDR3 in DNA: TGTGCCAGCAGTCTAACTAGCGATTATACGCAGTATTTT.

This clone has just one count. The chain employs TRBV6-1 and TRBJ2-1, with D unclear. This CDR3 comprises 13 residues. V shed 6 bases and J shed 3 bases, with 9 bases lying between them. CDR1 is MNHNS, CDR2 SASEGT, per germline. CDR3 sequence (DNA): TGTGCCAGCAGAAAAACCTTCTACAATGAGCAGTTCTTC. Protein: CASRKTFYNEQFF.